A selection of T cell receptor beta chains follows, all from one sample in a study of T cells in tumors after PD-1 blockade. Assay: immunoSEQ multiplex PCR; the TCRdb copy retains only in-frame clones and omits some. The sample comprises more than 8,000 clones, roughly 57% of which are singletons, and roughly 12% rests with the top ten. Sequences were derived from tumor tissue, sampled after anti-PD-1 treatment. These receptors were obtained from a human donor with basal cell carcinoma. Each CDR3 is given with its conserved first and last residue. A D gene is named only where the DNA matches it firmly. Size values are once, few and many counts, or a class for expanded clones, and some rows have none.

D gene	clone size	V gene	J gene	CDR3 length	CDR3 protein	CDR3 DNA
NA	few	TRBV27	TRBJ2-6	16	CASSLTQGFGANVLTF	TGTGCCAGCAGTTTAACCCAGGGCTTTGGGGCCAACGTCCTGACTTTC
NA	NA	TRBV6-5	TRBJ1-2	12	CASGLRVYGYTF	TGTGCCAGCGGGCTTAGAGTGTATGGCTACACCTTC
NA	NA	TRBV27	TRBJ1-2	12	CASSLSGIGYTF	TGTGCCAGCAGTTTATCGGGGATCGGCTACACCTTC
NA	NA	TRBV30	TRBJ1-6	15	CAWNPFTGPNSPLHF	TGTGCCTGGAACCCGTTTACAGGGCCCAATTCACCCCTCCACTTT
NA	few	TRBV30	TRBJ1-1	12	CAWNTRGTEAFF	TGTGCCTGGAATACCCGTGGGACTGAAGCTTTCTTT
NA	once	TRBV21-1	TRBJ2-1	14	CASQENHIRNEQFF	TGTGCCAGCCAAGAGAATCACATTCGGAATGAGCAGTTCTTC
NA	NA	TRBV3-1/TRBV3-2	TRBJ2-5	11	CASSRTETQYF	TGTGCCAGCAGCCGTACAGAGACCCAGTACTTC
NA	NA	TRBV18	TRBJ1-1	15	CASSPGTRGRTEAFF	TGTGCCAGCTCACCCGGGACAAGGGGCAGGACTGAAGCTTTCTTT
NA	large	TRBV7-6	TRBJ2-2	14	CASSLVGNTGELFF	TGTGCCAGCAGCTTAGTGGGGAACACCGGGGAGCTGTTTTTT
NA	few	TRBV4-2	TRBJ1-4	13	CASSSREDEKLFF	TGTGCCAGCAGCTCAAGGGAAGATGAAAAACTGTTTTTT
TRBD2	NA	TRBV10-3	TRBJ2-7	14	CAISIAGASYEQYF	TGTGCCATCAGTATAGCGGGGGCCTCCTACGAGCAGTACTTC
TRBD1	NA	TRBV28	TRBJ2-2	16	CASSSPGDSRTGELFF	TGTGCCAGCAGTTCCCCAGGGGACAGTAGGACCGGGGAGCTGTTTTTT
NA	NA	TRBV9	TRBJ2-7	16	CASSVKEGGRSYEQYF	TGTGCCAGCAGCGTAAAAGAGGGGGGGCGCTCCTACGAGCAGTACTTC
NA	NA	TRBV5-1	TRBJ1-4	14	CASSLGDINEKLFF	TGCGCCAGCAGCTTGGGGGACATAAATGAAAAACTGTTTTTT
NA	few	TRBV7-9	TRBJ2-5	10	CASSEETQYF	TGTGCCAGCAGCGAGGAGACCCAGTACTTC
NA	NA	TRBV10-1	TRBJ2-3	17	CASSESFPGACTDTQYF	TGCGCCAGCAGTGAGTCGTTTCCGGGGGCCTGCACAGATACGCAGTATTTT
NA	few	TRBV28	TRBJ1-5	11	CASSPGTPLFF	TGTGCCAGCAGCCCCGGGACTCCCCTCTTTTTT
NA	NA	TRBV6-5	TRBJ1-2	14	CASSYGGAGYGYTF	TGTGCCAGCAGTTACGGGGGAGCTGGGTATGGCTACACCTTC
TRBD1	NA	TRBV10-3	TRBJ1-1	14	CAISIQGLNTEAFF	TGTGCCATCAGTATACAGGGGTTGAACACTGAAGCTTTCTTT
NA	NA	TRBV4-1	TRBJ1-2	15	CASSQDPGSDYGYTF	TGCGCCAGCAGCCAAGATCCGGGGTCCGACTATGGCTACACCTTC
NA	NA	TRBV6-5	TRBJ1-1	13	CACYRAPNTEAFF	TGTGCCTGCTACCGGGCTCCGAACACTGAAGCTTTCTTT
NA	medium-sized	TRBV5-1	TRBJ2-5	14	CASSLIGGGKTQYF	TGCGCCAGCAGCTTGATAGGGGGAGGGAAGACCCAGTACTTC
NA	once	TRBV5-6	TRBJ1-1	13	CASSLQGNTEAFF	TGTGCCAGCAGCTTACAGGGGAACACTGAAGCTTTCTTT
NA	NA	TRBV9	TRBJ1-2	15	CASSVVRGWDYGYTF	TGTGCCAGCAGCGTAGTCAGGGGATGGGACTATGGCTACACCTTC
TRBD2	NA	TRBV3-1/TRBV3-2	TRBJ2-1	13	CASSQGLASEQFF	TGTGCCAGCAGCCAAGGACTAGCGAGTGAGCAGTTCTTC
TRBD2	NA	TRBV6-5	TRBJ2-1	14	CASSQALAGGQVFF	TGTGCCAGCAGTCAGGCGCTAGCGGGGGGGCAGGTGTTCTTC
NA	NA	TRBV6-5	TRBJ1-2	15	CASSYSKGGSYGYTF	TGTGCCAGCAGTTACTCTAAAGGGGGGAGCTATGGCTACACCTTC
NA	few	TRBV5-1	TRBJ2-3	14	CASSLPRSTDTQYF	TGCGCCAGCAGCTTACCCCGGAGCACAGATACGCAGTATTTT
NA	NA	TRBV6-6	TRBJ2-1	12	CASTRRGNEQFF	TGTGCCAGCACTCGACGAGGGAATGAGCAGTTCTTC
TRBD2	NA	TRBV5-1	TRBJ2-1	14	CASMGGGGYNEQFF	TGCGCCAGCATGGGAGGCGGGGGATACAATGAGCAGTTCTTC
NA	NA	TRBV14	TRBJ1-1	14	CASSPRRANTEAFF	TGTGCCAGCAGCCCTAGACGGGCTAACACTGAAGCTTTCTTT
TRBD1	few	TRBV19	TRBJ1-5	17	CASSDWGTGGGNQPQHF	TGTGCCAGTAGTGATTGGGGAACAGGGGGTGGCAATCAGCCCCAGCATTTT